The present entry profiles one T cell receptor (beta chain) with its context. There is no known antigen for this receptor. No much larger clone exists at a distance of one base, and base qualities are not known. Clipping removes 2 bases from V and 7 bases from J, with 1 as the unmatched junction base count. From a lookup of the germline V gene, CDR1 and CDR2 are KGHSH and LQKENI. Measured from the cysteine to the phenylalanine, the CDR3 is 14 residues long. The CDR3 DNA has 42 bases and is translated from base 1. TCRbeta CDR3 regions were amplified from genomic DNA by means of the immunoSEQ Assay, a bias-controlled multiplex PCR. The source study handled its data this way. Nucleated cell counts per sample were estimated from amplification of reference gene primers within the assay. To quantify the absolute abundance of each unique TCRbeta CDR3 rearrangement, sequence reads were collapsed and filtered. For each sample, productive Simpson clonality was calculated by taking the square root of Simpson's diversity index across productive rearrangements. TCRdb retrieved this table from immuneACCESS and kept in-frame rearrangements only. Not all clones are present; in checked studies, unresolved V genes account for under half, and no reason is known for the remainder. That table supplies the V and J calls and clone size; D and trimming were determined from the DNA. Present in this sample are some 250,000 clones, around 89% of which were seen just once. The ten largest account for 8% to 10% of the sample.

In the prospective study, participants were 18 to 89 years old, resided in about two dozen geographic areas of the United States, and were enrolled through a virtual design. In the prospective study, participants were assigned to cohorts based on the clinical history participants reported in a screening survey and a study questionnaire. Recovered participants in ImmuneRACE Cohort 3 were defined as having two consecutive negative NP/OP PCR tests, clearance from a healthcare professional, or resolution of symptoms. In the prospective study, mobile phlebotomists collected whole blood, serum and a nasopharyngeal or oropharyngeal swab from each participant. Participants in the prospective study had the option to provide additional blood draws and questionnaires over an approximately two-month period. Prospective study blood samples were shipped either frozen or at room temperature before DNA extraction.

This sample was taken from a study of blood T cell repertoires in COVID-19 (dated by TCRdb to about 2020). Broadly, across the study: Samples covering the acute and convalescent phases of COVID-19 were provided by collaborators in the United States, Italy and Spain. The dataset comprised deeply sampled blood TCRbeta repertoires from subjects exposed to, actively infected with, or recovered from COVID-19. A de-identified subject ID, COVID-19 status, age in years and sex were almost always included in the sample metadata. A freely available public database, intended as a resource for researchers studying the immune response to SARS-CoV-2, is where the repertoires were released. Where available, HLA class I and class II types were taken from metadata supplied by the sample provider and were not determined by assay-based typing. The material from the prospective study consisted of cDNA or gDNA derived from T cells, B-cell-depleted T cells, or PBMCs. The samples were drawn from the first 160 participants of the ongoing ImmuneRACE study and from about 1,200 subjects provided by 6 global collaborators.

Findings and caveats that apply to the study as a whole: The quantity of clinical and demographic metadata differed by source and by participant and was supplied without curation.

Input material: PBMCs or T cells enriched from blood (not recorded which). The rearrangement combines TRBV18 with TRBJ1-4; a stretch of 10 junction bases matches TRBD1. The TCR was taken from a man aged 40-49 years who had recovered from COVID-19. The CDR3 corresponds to CASSPGTGAEKLFF. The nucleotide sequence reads TGTGCCAGCTCACCAGGGACAGGGGCTGAAAAACTGTTTTTT.